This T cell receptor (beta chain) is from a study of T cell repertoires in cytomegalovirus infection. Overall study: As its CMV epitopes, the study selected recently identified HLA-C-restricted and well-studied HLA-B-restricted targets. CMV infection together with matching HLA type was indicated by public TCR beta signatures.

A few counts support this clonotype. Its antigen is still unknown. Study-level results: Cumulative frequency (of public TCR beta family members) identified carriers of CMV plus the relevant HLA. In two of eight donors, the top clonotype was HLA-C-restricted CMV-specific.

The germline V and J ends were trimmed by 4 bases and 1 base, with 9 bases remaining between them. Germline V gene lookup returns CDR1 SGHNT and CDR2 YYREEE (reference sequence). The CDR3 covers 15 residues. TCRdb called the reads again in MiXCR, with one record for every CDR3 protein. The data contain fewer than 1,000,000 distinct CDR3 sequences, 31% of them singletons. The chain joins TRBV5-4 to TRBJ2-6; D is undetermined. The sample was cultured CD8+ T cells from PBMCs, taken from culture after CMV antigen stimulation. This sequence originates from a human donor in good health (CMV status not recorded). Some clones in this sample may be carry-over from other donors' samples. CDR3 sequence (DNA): TGTGCCAGCAGCCTTAGGTGGTCTGGGGCCAACGTCCTGACTTTC. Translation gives CASSLRWSGANVLTF. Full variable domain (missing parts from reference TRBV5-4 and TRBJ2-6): ETGVTQSPTHLIKTRGQQVTLRCSSQSGHNTVSWYQQALGQGPQFIFQYYREEENGRGNFPPRFSGLQFPNYSSELNVNALELDDSALYLCASSLRWSGANVLTFGAGSRLTVL.